The 32 T cell receptor beta chains presented below share a single source sample, sequenced in a study of T cells after somatic rescue of genetic block. The data were produced by immunoSEQ multiplex PCR, yet TCRdb's version contains in-frame clones alone and is incomplete. The sample lists about 12,000 clones; approximately 74% were seen once. The sequenced sample consisted of peripheral blood mononuclear cells (PBMCs). The receptors were sampled from a boy younger than 18.

This chain links TRBV5-1 with TRBJ2-1; TRBD1 aligns across 7 bases. The junction had 11 bases not matched to a gene; V was cut back by 3 bases and J by 8 bases. This CDR3 comprises 15 residues. Germline assignment: CDR1 SGHRS and CDR2 YFSETQ. CDR3 DNA sequence: TGCGCCAGCAGCTCTACAGGGGCCCTCGGAGATGAGCAGTTCTTC. It specifies CASSSTGALGDEQFF.

This clone is medium-sized (0.01 to 0.1%). The chain employs TRBV7-3 and TRBJ1-2, with D perhaps TRBD1 (6 bases). Germline values: CDR1 SGHTA, CDR2 FQGTGA. V was cut by 5 bases and J by 6 bases, with 10 bases left in between. This CDR3 has 12 amino acids. The CDR3, as DNA: TGTGCCAGCAGCCCCACAGGGAATGGCTACACCTTC. Amino acid sequence: CASSPTGNGYTF.

J is TRBJ2-4 and V is TRBV7-9; 9 bases map to TRBD1. The CDR3 length is 14 residues. Germline V CDR1 and CDR2: SEHNR, FQNEAQ (reference sequence). V trimming: 4 bases; J trimming: 7 bases; junction bases outside the gene matches: 5. CDR3 region: CASSSEGTGNIQYF. The DNA for the CDR3 is TGTGCCAGCAGCTCCGAGGGGACAGGGAACATTCAGTACTTC. Together with reference TRBV7-9 and TRBJ2-4, the CDR3 gives the full variable domain: DTGVSQNPRHKITKRGQNVTFRCDPISEHNRLYWYRQTLGQGPEFLTYFQNEAQLEKSRLLSDRFSAERPKGSFSTLEIQRTEQGDSAMYLCASSSEGTGNIQYFGAGTRLSVL.

A few counts support this clone. This chain connects TRBV19 to TRBJ2-1, with 8 bases identical to TRBD2. The CDR3 spans 14 residues. J gave up 6 bases and V 3 bases, and 4 bases lay outside the gene matches. From germline, CDR1 is LNHDA and CDR2 SQIVND (reference sequence). This CDR3 reads CASSILTSGNEQFF. As DNA, the CDR3 is TGTGCCAGTAGTATCCTTACTAGCGGCAATGAGCAGTTCTTC. Full variable domain (missing parts from reference TRBV19 and TRBJ2-1): DGGITQSPKYLFRKEGQNVTLSCEQNLNHDAMYWYRQDPGQGLRLIYYSQIVNDFQKGDIAEGYSVSREKKESFPLTVTSAQKNPTAFYLCASSILTSGNEQFFGPGTRLTVL.

This clone was counted only a few times. The chain employs TRBV5-6 and TRBJ1-5; perhaps TRBD1 as D (5 bases). The CDR3 loop spans 13 amino acids. The V and J ends lost 4 bases and 1 base respectively, with 6 bases between them. CDR1 SGHDT and CDR2 YYEEEE come from the germline V gene. For the CDR3, the DNA is TGTGCCAGCAGCCGGGACAGCAATCAGCCCCAGCATTTT. It codes for CASSRDSNQPQHF. Drawing the rest from reference TRBV5-6 and TRBJ1-5, the complete variable domain is DAGVTQSPTHLIKTRGQQVTLRCSPKSGHDTVSWYQQALGQGPQFIFQYYEEEERQRGNFPDRFSGHQFPNYSSELNVNALLLGDSALYLCASSRDSNQPQHFGDGTRLSIL.

In its sample, this clone was seen once. This chain links TRBV5-1 with TRBJ2-3, with D perhaps being TRBD1 or TRBD2 (5 bases each). Per germline, CDR1 SGHRS and CDR2 YFSETQ. Trimming stripped 4 bases from V and 4 bases from J, with 13 bases between. This CDR3 spans 14 amino acids. CDR3 in amino acids: CASSTGLDPDTQYF. CDR3 nucleotide sequence: TGCGCCAGCAGCACAGGACTGGATCCAGATACGCAGTATTTT.

The J gene is TRBJ1-6, the V gene TRBV11-3; the D is unclear. This CDR3 has 13 residues. V gave up 5 bases and J gave up 8 bases, with 10 bases separating them. The germline CDR1 and CDR2 sequences are SGHNT and YENEEA. The CDR3, as DNA: TGTGCCAGCAGCCCATCGATCGATTCACCCCTCCACTTT. Translated, it gives CASSPSIDSPLHF. The whole variable domain, filled in from reference TRBV11-3 and TRBJ1-6, reads EAGVVQSPRYKIIEKKQPVAFWCNPISGHNTLYWYLQNLGQGPELLIRYENEEAVDDSQLPKDRFSAERLKGVDSTLKIQPAELGDSAVYLCASSPSIDSPLHFGNGTRLTVT.

V and J are TRBV6-5 and TRBJ2-5; D may be TRBD1 or TRBD2 (6 bases each). This CDR3 region has 13 residues. Trimming removed 6 bases from V and 7 bases from J, with 15 bases in between. Germline V gives CDR1 MNHEY, CDR2 SVGAGI. CDR3: CASSGGPTGTQYF. Here the CDR3 DNA reads TGTGCCAGCAGCGGGGGCCCCACGGGGACCCAGTACTTC.

This clone was seen only a few times. This chain joins TRBV5-1 and TRBJ1-2, with 9 bases identical to TRBD1. The CDR3 consists of 14 residues. The trim removed 3 bases at V and 5 bases at J, leaving 5 bases unmatched. CDR1 and CDR2 (germline): SGHRS, YFSETQ. The DNA of the CDR3 is TGCGCCAGCAGCTCGACAGGGGGACGGTATGGCTACACCTTC. Protein sequence: CASSSTGGRYGYTF.

V gene TRBV10-3 combines with J gene TRBJ2-5, with D possibly being TRBD2 (7 bases). The J call may be wrong; the DNA end is better matched by TRBJ2-7. The CDR3 covers 15 residues. Germline V gene lookup returns CDR1 ENHRY and CDR2 SYGVKD. CDR3 DNA sequence: TGTGCCATCAGTGCCACAGGGAGGGGCCCCTACGAGCAGTACTTC. This gives the protein CAISATGRGPYEQYF.

This clone is a singleton in its sample. The J gene is TRBJ2-2, the V gene TRBV7-3, with no clear D. Per germline, CDR1 SGHTA and CDR2 FQGTGA. CDR3 size: 15 residues. V was shortened by 1 base and J by 4 bases, with 10 bases between the two germline ends. The CDR3 loop reads CASSLMSTFTGELFF. CDR3 sequence (DNA): TGTGCCAGCAGCTTAATGTCCACCTTCACCGGGGAGCTGTTTTTT.

The chain is built from TRBV28 and TRBJ1-4; 7 positions agree with TRBD1. Looked up from germline, CDR1 is MDHEN and CDR2 is SYDVKM. V shed 3 bases and J 2 bases; nucleotides not matched to a gene: 6. The CDR3 covers 16 residues. CDR3 sequence (DNA): TGTGCCAGCAGTTTCGACAGGGTTTATACTAATGAAAAACTGTTTTTT. It yields the protein CASSFDRVYTNEKLFF.

The chain employs TRBV5-8 and TRBJ1-1, with D unclear. The CDR3 consists of 13 residues. Germline CDR1 reads SGHTS; CDR2 reads YDEGEE. Trimming shortened V by 0 bases and J by 2 bases, and 5 bases separated the two germline ends. The CDR3 DNA reads as TGTGCCAGCAGCTTGGACAGAAACACTGAAGCTTTCTTT. This encodes CASSLDRNTEAFF.

The rearrangement links TRBV6-1 to TRBJ2-7; 9 bases agree with TRBD1. V trimming: 4 bases; J trimming: 4 bases; junction bases outside the gene matches: 8. The CDR3 runs 15 residues. The germline CDR1 and CDR2 sequences are MNHNS and SASEGT. CDR3 coding DNA: TGTGCCAGCAGTGCTCTTTGGGACAGGGTGTACGAGCAGTACTTC. Its translation is CASSALWDRVYEQYF.

CDR3: CSVETDILEQYF. DNA of the CDR3: TGCAGCGTTGAGACGGACATTCTCGAGCAGTACTTC. This chain connects TRBV29-1 to TRBJ2-7; D perhaps matches TRBD1 (5 bases). The CDR3 has 12 residues. CDR1 SQVTM and CDR2 ANQGSEA come from the germline V gene. V was pared by 3 bases and J by 6 bases, with 12 bases between.

This clone came up once. The chain couples TRBV9 to TRBJ2-3; 7 positions match TRBD2. The CDR3 has 15 residues. With V trimmed by 0 bases and J by 1 base, 2 bases remained unmatched. CDR1 SGDLS and CDR2 YYNGEE come from the germline V gene. The CDR3 spells CASSVVAGGTDTQYF. DNA for the CDR3: TGTGCCAGCAGCGTAGTTGCGGGGGGCACAGATACGCAGTATTTT.

V is TRBV6-5 and J is TRBJ2-7, with a weak D call TRBD2 (7 bases). Deletions cut 0 bases from V and 2 bases from J, with 11 bases between. In germline, CDR1 is MNHEY, CDR2 SVGAGI. The CDR3 is 15 amino acids. DNA of the CDR3: TGTGCCAGCAGTTACTCAGGGGGGGGCCCCTACGAGCAGTACTTC. This translates into CASSYSGGGPYEQYF.

The DNA for the CDR3 is TGTGCCAGCAGCCATCACGACGGGAGATACTATAATTCACCCCTCCACTTT. Its translation is CASSHHDGRYYNSPLHF. The chain is built from TRBV9 and TRBJ1-6; D gene ambiguous. Germline assignment: CDR1 SGDLS and CDR2 YYNGEE. The V gene lost 4 bases and the J gene lost 3 bases, with 17 bases spanning the gap. The CDR3 covers 17 residues.

The chain carries TRBV7-9 and TRBJ1-1, with a weak D call TRBD1 (5 bases). The CDR3 contains 14 residues. V was clipped by 5 bases and J by 4 bases, with 14 bases between them. Germline lookup yields CDR1 SEHNR and CDR2 FQNEAQ (reference sequence). The CDR3 sequence: CASSPAGGATEAFF. The CDR3 region has the DNA TGTGCCAGCAGCCCCGCGGGCGGGGCCACTGAAGCTTTCTTT.

This clone was found once. The rearrangement links TRBV19 to TRBJ1-5; D is undetermined. The CDR3 sequence is 16 residues long. Germline values: CDR1 LNHDA, CDR2 SQIVND (reference sequence). Trimming stripped 6 bases from V and 5 bases from J, with 20 bases between. The CDR3 nucleotides read TGTGCCAGTAGCCTAAGGAGAATGCGGGAGGATCAGCCCCAGCATTTT. Translation gives CASSLRRMREDQPQHF.

The chain couples TRBV5-8 to TRBJ1-1, with a possible D match to TRBD1 (5 bases). Trimming stripped 4 bases from V and 1 base from J, with 5 bases between. Germline V gene data show CDR1 as SGHTS and CDR2 as YDEGEE. The CDR3 covers 12 residues. The CDR3 DNA is TGTGCCAGCAGCGGGGGGAACACTGAAGCTTTCTTT. This translates into CASSGGNTEAFF. Filled out from reference TRBV5-8 and TRBJ1-1, the complete variable domain reads EAGVTQSPTHLIKTRGQQATLRCSPISGHTSVYWYQQALGLGLQFLLWYDEGEERNRGNFPPRFSGRQFPNYSSELNVNALELEDSALYLCASSGGNTEAFFGQGTRLTVV.

The chain uses TRBV5-4 and TRBJ2-2; D may be TRBD1 (6 bases). The germline gives CDR1 SGHNT, CDR2 YYREEE (reference sequence). V was shortened by 2 bases and J by 9 bases, with 11 bases between the two germline ends. The CDR3 is made up of 13 amino acids. The CDR3 coding sequence is TGTGCCAGCAGCTTCCAGGGACAAAGGGAGCTGTTTTTT. Translation gives CASSFQGQRELFF.

The V and J genes are TRBV28 and TRBJ1-1; no clear D gene. The germline V gene has CDR1 MDHEN and CDR2 SYDVKM. With 3 bases removed from V and 5 bases from J, the gap between germline ends came to 16 bases. The CDR3 covers 15 residues. In DNA form, the CDR3 reads TGTGCCAGCAGTTTGAAGCTGGGATGGGAAACTGAAGCTTTCTTT. Its protein is CASSLKLGWETEAFF.

The CDR3 DNA reads TGTGCCAGCAGCTTGGCCTATTCAGGGTATAAGGAGCAGTACTTC. Residues: CASSLAYSGYKEQYF. V usage is TRBV5-4 and J usage is TRBJ2-7, with a possible D match to TRBD1 (5 bases). The CDR3 is 15 residues long. CDR1 and CDR2 from the germline V gene are SGHNT and YYREEE (reference sequence). V lost 0 bases to trimming and J lost 7 bases, with 17 bases between them.

The V call is TRBV29-1, the J call TRBJ2-7; TRBD1 agrees at 9 bases. From germline, CDR1 is SQVTM and CDR2 ANQGSEA. Trimming at V came to 4 bases and at J to 2 bases, leaving 6 bases not matched to a gene. The CDR3 has 14 residues. The chain's CDR3 is CSVGYRGLPYEQYF. CDR3 sequence (DNA): TGCAGCGTTGGGTACAGGGGGCTCCCCTACGAGCAGTACTTC.

The chain carries TRBV18 and TRBJ2-7, with D perhaps matching TRBD1 or TRBD2 (5 bases each). The CDR3 totals 15 residues. V gave up 3 bases and J gave up 3 bases, with 15 bases separating them. Germline assignment: CDR1 KGHSH and CDR2 LQKENI. The CDR3 sequence is CASSPPSGRHYEQYF. The CDR3 DNA follows: TGTGCCAGCTCACCCCCCTCGGGACGGCACTACGAGCAGTACTTC.

This sequence joins TRBV7-2 and TRBJ2-7; tentative D call: TRBD2 (5 bases). The V gene's germline CDR1 is SGHTA and CDR2 FQGNSA. CDR3 length: 11 amino acids. The V end lost 5 bases, the J end lost 8 bases, and 10 bases lay between the germline ends. The CDR3 sequence: CASSLGVKQYF. The CDR3 DNA reads TGTGCCAGCAGCCTGGGAGTTAAGCAGTACTTC.

The rearrangement joins TRBV30 to TRBJ1-3, with D possibly matching TRBD1 (5 bases). V was cut by 5 bases and J by 0 bases, with 11 bases left in between. In germline, CDR1 is GTSNPN, CDR2 SVGIG (reference sequence). CDR3 length equals 14 residues. CDR3 sequence: CAWQGLYSGNTIYF. The CDR3 DNA is TGTGCCTGGCAGGGACTATACTCTGGAAACACCATATATTTT.

This clone has a single count. J is TRBJ2-5 and V is TRBV13; D not resolved. Trimming took off 2 bases at V and 4 bases at J, with 11 bases between the two ends. CDR1 is PRHDT and CDR2 is FYEKMQ in the germline V gene (reference sequence). The CDR3 totals 14 residues. CDR3 sequence reads: CASSLRRRGETQYF. As DNA, the CDR3 is TGTGCCAGCAGCTTACGTCGACGTGGAGAGACCCAGTACTTC. Looking up the rest from reference TRBV13 and TRBJ2-5 gives the full variable domain: AAGVIQSPRHLIKEKRETATLKCYPIPRHDTVYWYQQGPGQDPQFLISFYEKMQSDKGSIPDRFSAQQFSDYHSELNMSSLELGDSALYFCASSLRRRGETQYFGPGTRLLVL.

The chain uses TRBV5-1 and TRBJ2-7; 8 positions match TRBD1. The germline V gene has CDR1 SGHRS and CDR2 YFSETQ. This CDR3 comprises 15 residues. Trimming took 4 bases from V and 9 from J; bases not matched to a gene: 15. CDR3 DNA: TGCGCCAGCAGCGAAGGACAGGGTTCGACATTAGGGCAGTACTTC. Its translation is CASSEGQGSTLGQYF.

The CDR3 here is CASSLARDHGSDTQYF. CDR3 DNA sequence: TGTGCCAGCAGCTTAGCGAGAGACCATGGTTCAGATACGCAGTATTTT. The chain is built from TRBV7-6 and TRBJ2-3; D gene unclear. The ends were cut back, 0 bases at V and 4 bases at J, with 14 bases in the middle. There are 16 residues in the CDR3. Germline lookup yields CDR1 SGHVS and CDR2 FNYEAQ.

The V call is TRBV14, the J call TRBJ2-1; TRBD1 matches 9 bases. The CDR3 has 17 amino acids. Germline CDR1 reads SGHDN; CDR2 reads FVKESK. V shed 2 bases and J 7 bases; nucleotides not matched to a gene: 12. The CDR3 region is CASSQPPGTGWNNEQFF. The CDR3 bases are TGTGCCAGCAGCCAACCCCCGGGGACAGGGTGGAATAATGAGCAGTTCTTC.